This TCR beta chain comes out of a study of T cell responses to AZD1222 COVID-19 vaccine. Overall study context: Combined were second doses at about 4 or about 12 weeks.

Sequenced by immunoSEQ multiplex PCR; TCRdb stores in-frame clones only, minus some. In the table there are fewer than 85,000 clones, 75% to 90% of which are singletons. V was pared by 5 bases and J by 0 bases, with 8 bases between. CDR3 length equals 13 residues. Looked up from germline, CDR1 is SGHRS and CDR2 is YFSETQ. General study findings and limits: Baseline antibody screening turned up just six seropositive AZD1222 recipients. Regions 160-218 and 743-854 held dominance among vaccine-associated CD4 TCRs, which spanned spike.

A word on this clone: Its antigen remains unknown.

The sequenced sample was peripheral blood, obtained on day 0 of AZD1222 vaccination. This clonotype was sampled from an adult in good health. V gene TRBV5-1 combines with J gene TRBJ1-1, with D perhaps matching TRBD1 (6 bases). The CDR3 region is CASRGGLNTEAFF. CDR3 DNA sequence: TGCGCCAGCAGAGGGGGGTTGAACACTGAAGCTTTCTTT.